This passage covers 32 T cell receptor beta chains from one sample sequenced in a study of CD8+CD57+ T cells in acquired aplastic anemia. Genomic DNA provided the template from which TCR beta VDJ and CDR3 profiles were obtained. TCRdb passed the reads through MiXCR, listing each CDR3 protein once. This sample has around 180,000 distinct CDR3 sequences, with about 44% found just once. The patients chosen for sequencing had shown expansion of CD8+CD57+ cells (detected by flow cytometry). The sequencing sample was made of sorted CD4+, CD8+, or CD8+CD57+ T cells (not recorded which) from PBMCs. These receptors were taken from a human donor with aplastic anemia.

Only a few counts were recorded for this clonotype. This chain joins TRBV7-2 and TRBJ2-5; 7 nucleotides match TRBD1. This CDR3 region has 13 residues. The germline gives CDR1 SGHTA, CDR2 FQGNSA. Losses at the gene ends were 4 bases for V and 5 bases for J; bases not matched to a gene: 4. This chain's CDR3 is CASSWNRGETQYF. CDR3 DNA: TGTGCCAGCAGCTGGAACAGGGGTGAGACCCAGTACTTC.

This clonotype showed up many times. The V gene is TRBV5-6, the J gene TRBJ2-1; maybe TRBD2 (5 bases). The germline V gene encodes CDR1 SGHDT and CDR2 YYEEEE. V lost 3 bases, J lost 4 bases, and 14 bases lay in between. This CDR3 has 15 amino acids. The CDR3, as DNA: TGTGCCAGCAGCTCCGAGCGGACCCTATACAATGAGCAGTTCTTC. This sequence encodes CASSSERTLYNEQFF.

The chain couples TRBV9 to TRBJ1-6, with D possibly being TRBD1 (5 bases). This CDR3 is 16 amino acids long. Trimming removed 0 bases at V and 0 bases at J, with 7 bases between. From germline, CDR1 is SGDLS and CDR2 YYNGEE. DNA of the CDR3: TGTGCCAGCAGCGTAGGGGGGAGCTCCTATAATTCACCCCTCCACTTT. As protein: CASSVGGSSYNSPLHF. Using reference TRBV9 and TRBJ1-6 for the parts outside the CDR3, the full variable domain is DSGVTQTPKHLITATGQRVTLRCSPRSGDLSVYWYQQSLDQGLQFLIQYYNGEERAKGNILERFSAQQFPDLHSELNLSSLELGDSALYFCASSVGGSSYNSPLHFGNGTRLTVT.

V and J are TRBV10-3 and TRBJ1-1; TRBD1 is a possible D gene (5 bases). Trimming removed 6 bases at V and 5 bases at J, with 22 bases between. Germline CDR1 and CDR2: ENHRY and SYGVKD. The CDR3 spans 16 residues. The CDR3 nucleotides read TGTGCCATCAGCCAGACAGTCTACGAGCAGGGTACTGAAGCTTTCTTT. Residues: CAISQTVYEQGTEAFF.

In its sample, this clonotype was seen a few times. V gene TRBV24-1 combines with J gene TRBJ1-2; D gene unclear. The CDR3 sequence is 13 residues long. Germline CDR1 is KGHDR and CDR2 is SFDVKD. The V gene lost 4 bases and the J gene lost 8 bases, with 13 bases spanning the gap. The CDR3 is CATSEGSPRGYTF. CDR3 DNA: TGTGCCACCAGTGAAGGAAGTCCACGCGGCTACACCTTC.

CDR3 amino acids: CASSIWGQQETQYF. DNA for the CDR3: TGTGCCAGTAGTATTTGGGGACAGCAAGAGACCCAGTACTTC. This rearrangement joins TRBV19 to TRBJ2-5; 7 bases are a match to TRBD1. The germline gives CDR1 LNHDA, CDR2 SQIVND (reference sequence). The V and J ends lost 3 bases and 2 bases, in that order; junction bases with no gene match: 3. CDR3 length: 14 residues.

This clonotype was recorded at least ten times. The gene calls are TRBV2 and TRBJ1-5; D gene ambiguous. The CDR3 consists of 14 residues. Germline V lookup: CDR1 SNHLY, CDR2 FYNNEI. Trimming cost V 6 bases and J 2 bases, with 11 bases left between them. The CDR3 sequence is CASSEGARNQPQHF. CDR3 DNA: TGTGCCAGCAGCGAGGGTGCCCGCAATCAGCCCCAGCATTTT.

This chain connects TRBV2 to TRBJ2-5, with D hard to call. Per germline, CDR1 SNHLY and CDR2 FYNNEI. Trimming stripped 7 bases from V and 5 bases from J, with 14 bases between. The CDR3 sequence is 13 residues long. CDR3 DNA: TGTGCCAGCAATACGGCGTCTGGTGAGACCCAGTACTTC. Its translation: CASNTASGETQYF.

The chain carries TRBV29-1 and TRBJ2-5; 8 nucleotides align to TRBD2. V lost 7 bases, J lost 5 bases, and 9 bases stayed unmatched. The CDR3 is 13 amino acids. Germline lookup yields CDR1 SQVTM and CDR2 ANQGSEA. The chain's CDR3 is CSAPTSAVETQYF. The DNA of the CDR3 is TGCAGCGCACCGACTAGCGCGGTGGAGACCCAGTACTTC.

Ten or more counts support this clonotype. The chain combines TRBV7-2 with TRBJ1-4; D call uncertain. CDR1 is SGHTA, CDR2 FQGNSA, per germline. V lost 1 base and J 5 bases, leaving 14 bases between the germline ends. This CDR3 has 16 residues. In DNA, the CDR3 is TGTGCCAGCAGCTTAGGGGCGGCGGTCTCGAATGAAAAACTGTTTTTT. Amino acids: CASSLGAAVSNEKLFF.

This clonotype occurred many times. The chain combines TRBV5-1 with TRBJ2-7, with 8 bases that match TRBD1. The V gene's germline CDR1 is SGHRS and CDR2 YFSETQ. The CDR3 is made up of 14 amino acids. J lost 6 bases, V lost 4 bases, and 9 bases had no gene match. The CDR3, as DNA: TGCGCCAGCAGCCTCTCCGGACAGGGATTCGAGCAGTACTTC. Its translation: CASSLSGQGFEQYF. The full variable domain, completed using reference TRBV5-1 and TRBJ2-7, is KAGVTQTPRYLIKTRGQQVTLSCSPISGHRSVSWYQQTPGQGLQFLFEYFSETQRNKGNFPGRFSGRQFSNSRSEMNVSTLELGDSALYLCASSLSGQGFEQYFGPGTRLTVT.

There are many counts of this clonotype. V and J are TRBV20-1 and TRBJ2-1, with 9 bases identical to TRBD1. Germline V lookup: CDR1 DFQATT, CDR2 SNEGSKA (reference sequence). The CDR3 runs 16 residues. Trimming cost V 6 bases and J 2 bases; bases outside gene matches: 11. CDR3 sequence reads: CSASQTGGFPYNEQFF. In DNA, the CDR3 is TGCAGTGCAAGTCAGACAGGGGGGTTCCCCTACAATGAGCAGTTCTTC.

This clonotype was seen a handful of times. The chain links TRBV3-1 to TRBJ2-1, with 8 bases lining up with TRBD1. Per the germline V gene, CDR1 is LGHDT and CDR2 is YNNKEL (reference sequence). V lost 4 bases and J lost 4; bases outside the gene matches: 12. CDR3 length equals 17 residues. CDR3: CASSLEPGTGFYNEQFF. DNA for the CDR3: TGTGCCAGCAGCCTTGAACCCGGGACAGGCTTTTACAATGAGCAGTTCTTC.

J is TRBJ1-2 and V is TRBV5-6, with TRBD1 matching over 7 bases. This CDR3 region has 14 residues. Germline assignment: CDR1 SGHDT and CDR2 YYEEEE. Unmatched junction bases numbered 7, after V lost 6 bases and J lost 2 bases. As DNA, the CDR3 is TGTGCCAGCAACCCCTTGACAGGGAACTATGGCTACACCTTC. Protein product: CASNPLTGNYGYTF.

In regard to this clonotype: This sequence may be a read error, since a much larger clone differs from it by one base. This sequence joins TRBV11-1 and TRBJ1-4, with 7 bases fitting TRBD1. The germline V gene has CDR1 SGHAT and CDR2 FQDESV (reference sequence). The CDR3 sequence is 17 residues long. In DNA form, the CDR3 reads TGTGCCAGCAGCTTAGGGGAGGGGGCCGCAACTAATGGAAAACTGTTTTTT. Residues: CASSLGEGAATNGKLFF.

Notes on this clonotype: The junction shows a germline mismatch at one end, possibly a read error. This chain links TRBV24-1 with TRBJ2-2, with a tentative D call TRBD1 (6 bases). The germline CDR1 and CDR2 sequences are KGHDR and SFDVKD. This CDR3 region has 11 residues. Here the CDR3 DNA reads TGTGCCTCCAGGGGTAGCGGGGAGCTGTTTTTT. It specifies CASRGSGELFF.

This clonotype was recorded only once. The chain recombines TRBV25-1 with TRBJ2-5; D is unclear. The CDR3 runs to 12 residues. CDR1 MGHDK and CDR2 SYGVNS come from the germline V gene. V was clipped by 6 bases and J by 2 bases, with 7 bases between them. The CDR3 bases are TGTGCCAGCAGGAAAGATCAAGAGACCCAGTACTTC. Its protein product is CASRKDQETQYF.

This clonotype was observed at least ten times. This chain uses TRBV5-1 with TRBJ1-2, with 7 bases identical to TRBD1. Germline CDR1 reads SGHRS; CDR2 reads YFSETQ. Unmatched junction bases numbered 7, after V lost 4 bases and J lost 4 bases. The CDR3 has 14 residues. Written as DNA, the CDR3 is TGCGCCAGCAGCGTTCTAGACAGGGCCTATGGCTACACCTTC. It encodes CASSVLDRAYGYTF.

This clonotype occurred many times. This rearrangement joins TRBV9 to TRBJ2-3; 12 bases match TRBD2. The length of the CDR3 is 17 residues. V dropped 4 bases and J dropped 2; count of bases not matched to a gene: 8. CDR1 is SGDLS, CDR2 YYNGEE, per germline. This CDR3 is CASSPRRTSGATDTQYF. CDR3 nucleotide sequence: TGTGCCAGCAGCCCTCGCCGGACTAGCGGGGCCACAGATACGCAGTATTTT.

This clonotype appeared once. This may be a read error: a much more frequent sequence differs by one nucleotide. The genes are TRBV3-1 and TRBJ2-7; maybe TRBD2 (5 bases). Per germline, CDR1 LGHDT and CDR2 YNNKEL (reference sequence). CDR3 size: 15 residues. The DNA for the CDR3 is TGTGCCGGCAGCCAAGGACTGTCATCCTCCTACGAGCAGTACTTC. Translated: CAGSQGLSSSYEQYF.

This clonotype was observed many times. The chain is built from TRBV19 and TRBJ1-2; 12 bases line up with TRBD1. The length of the CDR3 is 18 residues. Germline CDR1 reads LNHDA; CDR2 reads SQIVND (reference sequence). V was clipped by 7 bases and J by 3 bases; unmatched bases: 15. The CDR3 protein is CASIPNPGQGASHYGYTF. The CDR3 nucleotides are TGTGCCAGTATTCCCAACCCGGGACAGGGGGCGAGTCACTATGGCTACACCTTC.

Remarks on this clonotype: With a much larger clone just one base away, this may be a read error. The chain is built from TRBV3-1 and TRBJ1-3; D gene uncertain. Per germline, CDR1 LGHDT and CDR2 YNNKEL (reference sequence). Trimming removed 5 bases at V and 8 bases at J, with 16 bases between. The CDR3 sequence is 14 residues long. CDR3 region: CASSTQPRGDTIYF. The CDR3 coding sequence is TGTGCCAGCAGCACTCAGCCACGGGGAGACACCATATATTTT.

The V call is TRBV5-1, the J call TRBJ2-7; D is ambiguous. Germline CDR1 and CDR2: SGHRS and YFSETQ. CDR3 length: 15 amino acids. The V gene lost 3 bases and the J gene lost 0 bases, with 13 bases spanning the gap. The CDR3 DNA sequence: TGCGCCAGCAGCTGGACGGTGACCGGCTCCTACGAGCAGTACTTC. This sequence encodes CASSWTVTGSYEQYF.

Ten or more counts support this clonotype. V and J are TRBV12-3 or TRBV12-4 and TRBJ2-1; 8 nucleotides align to TRBD1. V gave up 3 bases and J gave up 2 bases; unmatched junction bases: 3. The CDR3 covers 15 residues. The CDR3 loop reads CASSFAGGPYNEQFF. The DNA of the CDR3 is TGTGCCAGCAGTTTCGCAGGGGGCCCCTACAATGAGCAGTTCTTC.

The chain has TRBV6-5 and TRBJ1-1, with 9 positions matching TRBD1. Trimming at V came to 4 bases and at J to 6 bases, leaving 6 bases not matched to a gene. This CDR3 has 14 amino acids. The germline V gene encodes CDR1 MNHEY and CDR2 SVGAGI. The CDR3 loop is CASSLTGGRAEAFF. In DNA form, the CDR3 reads TGTGCCAGCAGTTTGACAGGGGGGAGGGCTGAAGCTTTCTTT.

The V gene is TRBV7-9, the J gene TRBJ1-1; the D gene is possibly TRBD1 (6 bases). The ends were cut back, 5 bases at V and 5 bases at J, with 9 bases in the middle. From germline, CDR1 is SEHNR and CDR2 FQNEAQ (reference sequence). CDR3 size: 12 residues. DNA of the CDR3: TGTGCCAGCAGCCAAGGGGGGACTGAAGCTTTCTTT. Translated: CASSQGGTEAFF.

In regard to this clonotype: At one of its ends the junction is not consistent with the germline gene, which may arise from a read error. The chain recombines TRBV6-1 with TRBJ1-2, with unresolved D. Germline V gene data show CDR1 as MNHNS and CDR2 as SASEGT. CDR3 length: 12 residues. CDR3 amino acids: CASSELGYGHTF. CDR3 in DNA: TGTGCCAGCAGTGAACTAGGTTATGGCCACACCTTC.

This clonotype showed up just a few times. The rearrangement links TRBV20-1 to TRBJ2-7, with D perhaps TRBD1 (6 bases). The V end was cut by 3 bases, the J end by 2 bases, with 17 bases between. The CDR3 consists of 15 residues. Germline CDR1 DFQATT, CDR2 SNEGSKA (reference sequence). CDR3 DNA sequence: TGCAGTGCTAGTGGGGCAGGGGTTAGGACCTACGAGCAGTACTTC. Translation: CSASGAGVRTYEQYF.

There are a few counts of this clonotype. V and J are TRBV3-1 and TRBJ2-2; no clear D. Trimming took off 0 bases at V and 0 bases at J, with 8 bases between the two ends. The CDR3 is 16 amino acids. Per germline, CDR1 LGHDT and CDR2 YNNKEL (reference sequence). CDR3 in DNA: TGTGCCAGCAGCCAAGAAGGTACCTCGAACACCGGGGAGCTGTTTTTT. Amino acids: CASSQEGTSNTGELFF. The full variable domain, completed using reference TRBV3-1 and TRBJ2-2, is DTAVSQTPKYLVTQMGNDKSIKCEQNLGHDTMYWYKQDSKKFLKIMFSYNNKELIINETVPNRFSPKSPDKAHLNLHINSLELGDSAVYFCASSQEGTSNTGELFFGEGSRLTVL.

The V gene is TRBV2, the J gene TRBJ1-1; D is ambiguous. Germline CDR1 reads SNHLY; CDR2 reads FYNNEI. Trimming removed 6 bases from V and 10 bases from J, with 15 bases in between. This CDR3 is built from 12 residues. The chain's CDR3 is CASRILAVAAFF. The CDR3 DNA follows: TGTGCCAGCAGGATTCTTGCGGTAGCAGCTTTCTTT.

This clonotype turned up a few times. This chain links TRBV15 with TRBJ2-7; either TRBD1 or TRBD2 may supply D (5 bases each). The CDR3 length is 15 residues. Trimming took off 0 bases at V and 2 bases at J, with 11 bases between the two ends. Germline values: CDR1 LNHNV, CDR2 YYDKDF (reference sequence). CDR3 coding DNA: TGTGCCACCAGCAGAGATATGGGGACGGCCTACGAGCAGTACTTC. This codes for CATSRDMGTAYEQYF.

This clonotype has more than one count but fewer than ten. The chain carries TRBV10-3 and TRBJ2-1; D is unresolved. Germline-derived CDR1 and CDR2 are ENHRY and SYGVKD. V dropped 6 bases and J dropped 6 bases, with 15 bases sitting between them. CDR3 length: 14 amino acids. CDR3 nucleotide sequence: TGTGCCATCAGGAGAGACACCGTCCGCAATGAGCAGTTCTTC. This codes for CAIRRDTVRNEQFF.